This T cell receptor (beta chain) was captured in a study of T cells expressing NK-cell markers. Overall study: All TCR beta repertoires analysed originated from sorted CD3+CD56+NKG2C+, CD3+CD56+NKG2C- and CD3+CD56-NKG2C+ T cells.

The CDR3 has 14 amino acids. Looked up from germline, CDR1 is SGHRS and CDR2 is YFSETQ. Generation of TCR beta cDNA was performed by 5'RACE template switching incorporating UMIs. After re-calling the 5' RACE reads, TCRdb lists one entry per CDR3 protein, DNA absent. Its listing shows roughly 180,000 distinct CDR3 sequences. Comments on this clonotype: Antigen specificity is unknown.

Study findings and constraints: Uncertainty persisted over the HCMV specificity of expanded NKG2C+ T cell clones. In a handful of donors, dominant CD3+CD56+NKG2C+ clonotypes ranked among the top 10 CD8+ clonotypes.

Input material: blood T cells: a sorted CD56 or NKG2C T cell subset, CD4+ or CD8+ T cells, or bulk PBMC T cells (not recorded which). This TCR was sampled from a woman aged 18 to 75 in good health. The chain couples TRBV5-1 to TRBJ2-5; TCRdb lists TRBD2, though no DNA is available to test this call. The CDR3 region is CASRTSGRQETQYF.